The T cell receptor beta chain described here comes from a study of T cells after yellow fever vaccination. General study points: Repertoires sorted by FACS could include abundant clonotypes that are contaminants from the bulk population.

Researchers made TCR cDNA using 5'RACE template switching, and this step added a universal primer site and UMIs. TCRdb re-called the 5' RACE reads with MiXCR, one entry per CDR3 protein. The sample contains nearly 300,000 distinct CDR3 sequences, about 10% of which appear only once. The CDR3 has 15 residues. Germline V CDR1 and CDR2: MNHNY, SVGAGI (reference sequence). V dropped 6 bases and J dropped 8; count of bases not matched to a gene: 10. Concerning this clonotype: The target antigen is unknown.

This specimen was CD4+ T cells sorted from PBMCs, taken 5 days after the yellow fever booster vaccination. This rearrangement joins TRBV6-6 to TRBJ2-1; the match to TRBD1 covers 10 bases. The receptor comes from a man between 18 and 35 years old who received the YFV17D yellow fever vaccine. The DNA of the CDR3 is TGTGCCAGCAGACTCGGACAGGGGGTTTTGGATGAGCAGTTCTTC. This sequence encodes CASRLGQGVLDEQFF.